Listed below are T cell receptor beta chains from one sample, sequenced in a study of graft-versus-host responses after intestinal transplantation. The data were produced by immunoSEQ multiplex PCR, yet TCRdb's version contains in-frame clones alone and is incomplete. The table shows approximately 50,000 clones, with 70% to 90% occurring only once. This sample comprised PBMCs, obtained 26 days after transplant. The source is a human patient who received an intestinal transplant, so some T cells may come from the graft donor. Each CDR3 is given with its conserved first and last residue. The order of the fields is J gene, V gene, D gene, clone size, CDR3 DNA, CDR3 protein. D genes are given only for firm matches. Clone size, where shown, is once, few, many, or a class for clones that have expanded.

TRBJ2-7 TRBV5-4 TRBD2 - TGTGCCAGCAGCCAATCCGGGACTAACCCCTACGAGCAGTACTTC CASSQSGTNPYEQYF
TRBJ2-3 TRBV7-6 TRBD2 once TGTGCCAGCAGCTTTACCTCGGAAGTAGGGACTAGCGGGGGGGCAGGCGCCGATACGCAGTATTTT CASSFTSEVGTSGGAGADTQYF
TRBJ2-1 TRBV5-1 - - TGCGCCAGCAGCTTCAGGGCGGCCTCCTACAATGAGCAGTTCTTC CASSFRAASYNEQFF
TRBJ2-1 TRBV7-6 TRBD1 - TGTGCCAGCAGCCCCGGACAGGGGAGGGATGAGCAGTTCTTC CASSPGQGRDEQFF
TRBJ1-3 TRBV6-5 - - TGTGCCAGCAGCTCACGACTGATAACGGCGGACACCATATATTTT CASSSRLITADTIYF
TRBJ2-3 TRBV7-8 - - TGTGCCAGCAGCTCACAGCTAGATACGCAGTATTTT CASSSQLDTQYF
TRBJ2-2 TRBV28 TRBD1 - TGTGCCAGCAGTTCACAGGGGGCGCAGGACACCGGGGAGCTGTTTTTT CASSSQGAQDTGELFF
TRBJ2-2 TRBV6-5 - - TGTGCCACCTCAGGGAATCAGGCGAACACCGGGGAGCTGTTTTTT CATSGNQANTGELFF
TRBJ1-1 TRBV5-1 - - TGCGCCAGCAGCTACACCGGGACTGAGAACACTGAAGCTTTCTTT CASSYTGTENTEAFF
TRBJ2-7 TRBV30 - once TGTGCCTGGAGTGGTTCGGGTCACGAGCAGTACTTC CAWSGSGHEQYF
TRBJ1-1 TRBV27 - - TGTGCCAGCAGTTTAGTGATAGACACTGAAGCTTTCTTT CASSLVIDTEAFF
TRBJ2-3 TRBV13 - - TGTGCCAGCAGCCAGACTCGATCAGATACGCAGTATTTT CASSQTRSDTQYF
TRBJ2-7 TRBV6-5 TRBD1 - TGTGCCAGCAGTTACTCGGGGACAGGGGGCTACGAGCAGTACTTC CASSYSGTGGYEQYF
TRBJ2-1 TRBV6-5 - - TGTGCCAGCAGTTGGAGTGAAAACAATGAGCAGTTCTTC CASSWSENNEQFF
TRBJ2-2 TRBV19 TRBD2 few TGTGCCAGTAGTATCCCTAGCGGGGGTGACACCGGGGAGCTGTTTTTT CASSIPSGGDTGELFF
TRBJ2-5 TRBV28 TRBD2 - TGTGCCAGCAGTCTTGCGCTAGCGGGGGATACTCAAGAGACCCAGTACTTC CASSLALAGDTQETQYF
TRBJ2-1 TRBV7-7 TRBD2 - TGTGCTAGCAGTCAAAGACTAGCGGGGGATTACAATGAGCAGTTCTTC CASSQRLAGDYNEQFF
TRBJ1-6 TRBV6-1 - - TGTGCCAGCAGTGAACCGGCAGGGCAAAATTCACCCCTCCACTTT CASSEPAGQNSPLHF
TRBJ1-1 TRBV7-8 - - TGTGCCAGCAGCTTCAGGGTGGACACTGAAGCTTTCTTT CASSFRVDTEAFF
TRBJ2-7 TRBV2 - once TGTGCCAGCAGAGGGACTGGGGGTGAGCAGTACTTC CASRGTGGEQYF
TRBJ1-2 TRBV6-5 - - TGTGCCAGCAGCCCCGGACAGAACTATGGCTACACCTTC CASSPGQNYGYTF
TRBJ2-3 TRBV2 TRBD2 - TGTGCCAGCAGTGCGCCAGCGGGAGATACCTTCACTGCCGGGTTAGATACGCAGTATTTT CASSAPAGDTFTAGLDTQYF
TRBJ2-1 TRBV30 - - TGTGCCTGGTCAGGGGGGTCCAATGAGCAGTTCTTC CAWSGGSNEQFF
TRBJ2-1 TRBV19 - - TGTGCCAGTAGTATAGTCGGGAGTGAGCAGTTCTTC CASSIVGSEQFF
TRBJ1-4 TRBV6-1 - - TGTGCCAGCAGTGAAAATCAAAGGGGCGCCCGGCGGCTTGGAAAACTGTTTTTT CASSENQRGARRLGKLFF
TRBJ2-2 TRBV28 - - TGTGCCAGCAGATTAGCAGGGGACACCGGGGAGCTGTTTTTT CASRLAGDTGELFF
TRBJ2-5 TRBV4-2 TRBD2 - TGTGCCAGCAGCCAAGAAGGTCTAGCGGGGAGAGAGACCCAGTACTTC CASSQEGLAGRETQYF
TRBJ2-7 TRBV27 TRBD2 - TGTGCCAGCGGACTGCCGGGAGGACCTTACGAGCAGTACTTC CASGLPGGPYEQYF
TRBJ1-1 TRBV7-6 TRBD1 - TGTGCCAGCAGCGCCCGACAGGGTAGAGAAACTGAAGCTTTCTTT CASSARQGRETEAFF
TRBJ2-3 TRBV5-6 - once TGTGCCAGCAACCCCACCCGAACACGCACAGATACGCAGTATTTT CASNPTRTRTDTQYF
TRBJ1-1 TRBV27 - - TGTGCCAGCAGTTTATCGGGGGGGTACACTGAAGCTTTCTTT CASSLSGGYTEAFF
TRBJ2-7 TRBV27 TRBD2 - TGTGCCAGCAGTTTTAGCGGGGGGGTCTACGAGCAGTACTTC CASSFSGGVYEQYF
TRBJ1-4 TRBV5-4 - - TGTGCCAGCAGCTCCGGCTTGGCAGGGGTCAATGAAAAACTGTTTTTT CASSSGLAGVNEKLFF
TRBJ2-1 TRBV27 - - TGTGCCAGCAGTTTAGTGGCTGACTACAATGAGCAGTTCTTC CASSLVADYNEQFF
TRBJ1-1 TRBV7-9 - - TGTGCCAGCAGCCTAGGCAGACAGATGAACACTGAAGCTTTCTTT CASSLGRQMNTEAFF
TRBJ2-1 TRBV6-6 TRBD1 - TGTGCCAGCAGTTACCTCCAGGGGGCGAACAATGAGCAGTTCTTC CASSYLQGANNEQFF
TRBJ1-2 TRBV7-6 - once TGTGCCAGCAGCTTAGCGCCTTTCGACAGCTTTAACTATGGCTACACCTTC CASSLAPFDSFNYGYTF
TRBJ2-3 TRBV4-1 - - TGCGCCAGCAGCCAAGTAGGGGGGGGCACAGATACGCAGTATTTT CASSQVGGGTDTQYF
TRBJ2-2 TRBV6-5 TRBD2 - TGTGCCAGCAGTTACTCGGGGGGGACCGGGGAGCTGTTTTTT CASSYSGGTGELFF
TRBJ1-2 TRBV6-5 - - TGTGCCAGCAGACTTACGGTCGGTTATGGCTACACCTTC CASRLTVGYGYTF
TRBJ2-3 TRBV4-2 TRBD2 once TGTGCCAGCAGCCAGTGGGTGGGGGGGGGCACAGATACGCAGTATTTT CASSQWVGGGTDTQYF
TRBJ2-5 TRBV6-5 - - TGTGCCAGCAGTTACTCAGCCCAAGAGACCCAGTACTTC CASSYSAQETQYF
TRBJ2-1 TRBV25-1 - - TGTGCCAGCAGTTGGGGAGGCACCTACAATGAGCAGTTCTTC CASSWGGTYNEQFF
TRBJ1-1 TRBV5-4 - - TGTGCCAGCAGCTTGCCCCAGAACACTGAAGCTTTCTTT CASSLPQNTEAFF
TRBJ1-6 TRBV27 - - TGTGCCAGCAGTTATACAGGGAACTTCTATAATTCACCCCTCCACTTT CASSYTGNFYNSPLHF
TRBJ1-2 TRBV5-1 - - TGCGCCAGCAGCTTGTCGGGAGGGATTGACTATGGCTACACCTTC CASSLSGGIDYGYTF
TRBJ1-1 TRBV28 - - TGTGCCAGCAGTTTACTTCTTAGGGGAGCTTTCTTT CASSLLLRGAFF
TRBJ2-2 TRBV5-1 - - TGCGCCAGCAGCCAGGGCTTCACCGGGGAGCTGTTTTTT CASSQGFTGELFF
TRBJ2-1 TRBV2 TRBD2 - TGTGCCAGCAGTGAACGGGCGGGGGGGACCGGTGAGCAGTTCTTC CASSERAGGTGEQFF
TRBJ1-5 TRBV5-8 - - TGTGCCAGCAGCTTGGCCTTTGGTACAGGAAATCAGCCCCAGCATTTT CASSLAFGTGNQPQHF
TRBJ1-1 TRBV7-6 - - TGTGCCAGCAGCATCAACAGGGACCACACTGAAGCTTTCTTT CASSINRDHTEAFF